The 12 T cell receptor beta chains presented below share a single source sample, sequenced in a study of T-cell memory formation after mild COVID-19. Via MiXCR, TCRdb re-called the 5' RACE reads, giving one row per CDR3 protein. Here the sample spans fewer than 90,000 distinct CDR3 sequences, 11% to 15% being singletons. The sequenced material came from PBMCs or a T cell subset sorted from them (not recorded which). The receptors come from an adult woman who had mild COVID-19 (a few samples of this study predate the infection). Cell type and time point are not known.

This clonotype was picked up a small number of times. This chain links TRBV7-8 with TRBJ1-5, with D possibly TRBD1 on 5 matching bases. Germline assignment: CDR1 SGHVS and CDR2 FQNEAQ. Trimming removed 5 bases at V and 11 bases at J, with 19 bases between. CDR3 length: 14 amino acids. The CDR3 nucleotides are TGTGCCAGCAGCCCCGAGGCCAGGGCGGGAGCCCAGCATTTT. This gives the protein CASSPEARAGAQHF.

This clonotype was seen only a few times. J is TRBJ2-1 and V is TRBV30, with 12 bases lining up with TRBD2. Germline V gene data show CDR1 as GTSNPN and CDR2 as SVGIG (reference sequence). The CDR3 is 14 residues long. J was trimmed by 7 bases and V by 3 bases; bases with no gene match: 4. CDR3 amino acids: CAWSRTSGINEQFF. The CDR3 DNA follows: TGTGCCTGGAGCCGGACTAGCGGGATAAATGAGCAGTTCTTC.

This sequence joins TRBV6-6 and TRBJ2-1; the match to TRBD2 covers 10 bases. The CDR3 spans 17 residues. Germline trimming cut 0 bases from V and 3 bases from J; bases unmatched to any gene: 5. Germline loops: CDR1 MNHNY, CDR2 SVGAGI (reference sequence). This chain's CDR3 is CASSYSPTSGVYNEQFF. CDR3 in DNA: TGTGCCAGCAGTTACTCGCCAACTAGCGGGGTCTACAATGAGCAGTTCTTC.

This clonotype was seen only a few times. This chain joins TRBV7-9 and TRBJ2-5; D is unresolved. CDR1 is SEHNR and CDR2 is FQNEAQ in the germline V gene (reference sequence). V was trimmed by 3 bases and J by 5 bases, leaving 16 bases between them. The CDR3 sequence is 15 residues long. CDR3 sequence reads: CASSFPGSAVETQYF. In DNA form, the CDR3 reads TGTGCCAGCAGCTTCCCCGGGTCTGCTGTGGAGACCCAGTACTTC.

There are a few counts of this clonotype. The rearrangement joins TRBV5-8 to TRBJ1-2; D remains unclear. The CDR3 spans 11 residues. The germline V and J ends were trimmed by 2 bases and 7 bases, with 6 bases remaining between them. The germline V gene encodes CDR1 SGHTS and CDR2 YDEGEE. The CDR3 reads CASSFLPGYTF. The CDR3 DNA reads TGTGCCAGCAGCTTTCTTCCTGGCTACACCTTC.

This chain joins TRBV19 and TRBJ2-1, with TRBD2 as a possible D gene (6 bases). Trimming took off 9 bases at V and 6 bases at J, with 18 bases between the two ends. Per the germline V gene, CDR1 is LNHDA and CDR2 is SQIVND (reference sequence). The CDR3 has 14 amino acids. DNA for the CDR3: TGTGCCAGCGCGAGCGGGTATATCGGCAATGAGCAGTTCTTC. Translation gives CASASGYIGNEQFF.

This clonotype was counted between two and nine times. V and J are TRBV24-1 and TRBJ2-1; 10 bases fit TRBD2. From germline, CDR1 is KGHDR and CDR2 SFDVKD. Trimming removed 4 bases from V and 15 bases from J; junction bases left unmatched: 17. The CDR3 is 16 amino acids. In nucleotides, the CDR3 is TGTGCCACCAGTGAACTAAGGCCCCATGGACTAGCGGACCCGTTCTTC. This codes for CATSELRPHGLADPFF.

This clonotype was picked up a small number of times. Written as DNA, the CDR3 is TGCGCCAGCAGCCTCCTCACCCCAGGGGGCTCAAGCACAGATACGCAGTATTTT. This translates into CASSLLTPGGSSTDTQYF. The genes are TRBV5-1 and TRBJ2-3; 8 nucleotides agree with TRBD1. This CDR3 comprises 18 residues. V gave up 4 bases and J gave up 0 bases; unmatched junction bases: 13. Germline V gene lookup returns CDR1 SGHRS and CDR2 YFSETQ. The whole variable domain, remainder taken from reference TRBV5-1 and TRBJ2-3, is KAGVTQTPRYLIKTRGQQVTLSCSPISGHRSVSWYQQTPGQGLQFLFEYFSETQRNKGNFPGRFSGRQFSNSRSEMNVSTLELGDSALYLCASSLLTPGGSSTDTQYFGPGTRLTVL.

CDR3 in DNA: TGTGCCAGCAGTCCTCAGGGTGGGGGGGGCACAGATACGCAGTATTTT. It codes for CASSPQGGGGTDTQYF. The V call is TRBV12-3 or TRBV12-4, the J call TRBJ2-3, with TRBD2 matching over 7 bases. Trimming took 5 bases from V and 1 from J; bases not matched to a gene: 9. This CDR3 is built from 16 residues.

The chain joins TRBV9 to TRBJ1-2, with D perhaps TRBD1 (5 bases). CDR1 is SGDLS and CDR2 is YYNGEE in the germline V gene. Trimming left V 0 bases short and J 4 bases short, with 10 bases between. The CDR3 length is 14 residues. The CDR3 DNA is TGTGCCAGCAGCGTAGCTTTGGACACCTATGGCTACACCTTC. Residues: CASSVALDTYGYTF. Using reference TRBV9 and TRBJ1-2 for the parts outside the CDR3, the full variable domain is DSGVTQTPKHLITATGQRVTLRCSPRSGDLSVYWYQQSLDQGLQFLIQYYNGEERAKGNILERFSAQQFPDLHSELNLSSLELGDSALYFCASSVALDTYGYTFGSGTRLTVV.

CDR3 DNA: TGTGCCACCAGTGAGGGACAGGGACCCGTGGGCTACAATGAGCAGTTCTTC. This codes for CATSEGQGPVGYNEQFF. The genes are TRBV24-1 and TRBJ2-1, with 9 nucleotides matching TRBD1. Germline V gives CDR1 KGHDR, CDR2 SFDVKD. The CDR3 sequence is 17 residues long. Losses at the gene ends were 4 bases for V and 3 bases for J; bases not matched to a gene: 9.

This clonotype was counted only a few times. CDR3 sequence (DNA): TGTGCCTGGAGTGTAACGGCAGATACGCAGTATTTT. Protein product: CAWSVTADTQYF. The chain employs TRBV30 and TRBJ2-3; D gene ambiguous. V was clipped by 0 bases and J by 4 bases, with 5 bases between them. The CDR3 spans 12 residues. CDR1 and CDR2 (germline): GTSNPN, SVGIG (reference sequence).